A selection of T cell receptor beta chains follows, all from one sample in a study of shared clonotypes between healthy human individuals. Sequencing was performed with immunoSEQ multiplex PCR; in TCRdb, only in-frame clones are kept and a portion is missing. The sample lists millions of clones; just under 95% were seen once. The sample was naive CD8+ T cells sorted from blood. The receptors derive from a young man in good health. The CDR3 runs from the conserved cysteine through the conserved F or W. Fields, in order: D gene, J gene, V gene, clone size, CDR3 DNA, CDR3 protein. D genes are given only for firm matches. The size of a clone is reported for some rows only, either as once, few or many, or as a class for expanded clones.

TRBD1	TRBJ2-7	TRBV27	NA	TGTGCCAGCAGCTGGGACAGGGAGGCGAGCGAGCAGTACTTC	CASSWDREASEQYF
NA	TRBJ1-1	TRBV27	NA	TGTGCCAGCAGTTTGCGGCAGGGTGGGACTGAAGCTTTCTTT	CASSLRQGGTEAFF
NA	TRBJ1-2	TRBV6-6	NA	TGTGCCAGCAGTTACGGACGGGGAGGCTATGGCTACACCTTC	CASSYGRGGYGYTF
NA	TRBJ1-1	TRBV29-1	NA	TGCAGCGGTTGGAGGAGTGGGACTGAAGCTTTCTTT	CSGWRSGTEAFF
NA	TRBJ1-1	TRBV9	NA	TGTGCCAGCAGCGTCGGAAGTAACACTGAAGCTTTCTTT	CASSVGSNTEAFF
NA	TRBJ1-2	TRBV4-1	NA	TGCGCCAGCAGCCAAGACCGGACAGACGGGAGGGGCTATGGCTACACCTTC	CASSQDRTDGRGYGYTF
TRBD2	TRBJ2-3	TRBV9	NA	TGTGCCAGCAGCGAGGGACTAACTAATCTAGATACGCAGTATTTT	CASSEGLTNLDTQYF
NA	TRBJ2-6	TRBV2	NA	TGTGCCAGCAGTGGAGATAGCGACCGCTCCGGGGCCAACGTCCTGACTTTC	CASSGDSDRSGANVLTF
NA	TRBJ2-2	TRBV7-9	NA	TGTGCCAGCAGCTCCACCAGGGTAGAAGACACCGGGGAGCTGTTTTTT	CASSSTRVEDTGELFF
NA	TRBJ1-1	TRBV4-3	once	TGCGCCAGCAGCCAAGAAGGGTTCGGGGGCTTGGACACTGAAGCTTTCTTT	CASSQEGFGGLDTEAFF
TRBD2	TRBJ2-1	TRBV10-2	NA	TGCGCCAGCAGACCAACTAGCGGTGGTTACAATGAGCAGTTCTTC	CASRPTSGGYNEQFF
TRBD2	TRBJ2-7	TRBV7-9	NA	TGTGCCAGCAGCTTGACGCGGGGGGCCCTAAACGAGCAGTACTTC	CASSLTRGALNEQYF
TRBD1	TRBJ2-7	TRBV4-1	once	TGCGCCAGCAGCTATTCGGGACAGGGTGGATACGAGCAGTACTTC	CASSYSGQGGYEQYF
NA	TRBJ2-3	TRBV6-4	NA	TGTGCCAGCAGTCTGCGTCGGGGAGATACGCAGTATTTT	CASSLRRGDTQYF
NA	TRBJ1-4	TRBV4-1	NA	TGCGCCAGCAGCCAAGAGACCAGGGTGGGCGAAAAACTGTTTTTT	CASSQETRVGEKLFF
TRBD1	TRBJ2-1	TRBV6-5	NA	TGTGCCAGCAGTTACATCGGGACAGGGGAGGACAATGAGCAGTTCTTC	CASSYIGTGEDNEQFF
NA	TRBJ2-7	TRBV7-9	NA	TGTGCCAGCAGCCGTCCAGGGTACGAGCAGTACTTC	CASSRPGYEQYF
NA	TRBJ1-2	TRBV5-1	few	TGCGCCAGCAGCTTGTTCACAGGTGGGGATGGCTACACCTTC	CASSLFTGGDGYTF